This passage covers 29 T cell receptor beta chains from one sample sequenced in a study of blood T cell repertoires in COVID-19 (dated by TCRdb to 2018 to 2021). To prepare the library, the immunoSEQ multiplex PCR assay was applied. The table was pulled from immuneACCESS by TCRdb, which kept in-frame rearrangements only. Such tables lose some clones; where checked, under half of the loss comes from unresolved V genes, and the rest has no known cause. The sample table shows hundreds of thousands of clones, and around nine tenths are seen once. Together, the top ten hold less than 7.5% of the sample. Sequences were obtained from peripheral blood. These receptors were obtained from a man aged 55 to 70 who had recovered from COVID-19.

The V and J genes are TRBV18 and TRBJ2-1, with 12 positions matching TRBD2. In germline, CDR1 is KGHSH, CDR2 LQKENI. V shed 5 bases, J shed 2 bases, and the junction held 1 base outside the gene matches. This CDR3 has 15 amino acids. The CDR3 is CASSTSGGPYNEQFF. The CDR3 DNA reads TGTGCCAGCTCAACTAGCGGGGGGCCCTACAATGAGCAGTTCTTC.

The rearrangement uses TRBV6-1 and TRBJ2-3; a weak D match, TRBD1 (5 bases). Trimming removed 1 base from V and 3 bases from J, with 11 bases in between. CDR1 and CDR2 from the germline V gene are MNHNS and SASEGT. CDR3 length: 15 residues. CDR3 loop: CASSEGGRATDTQYF. For the CDR3, the DNA is TGTGCCAGCAGTGAAGGTGGCAGGGCAACAGATACGCAGTATTTT.

The rearrangement links TRBV27 to TRBJ2-7; 7 bases agree with TRBD1. CDR3 size: 14 residues. The J segment lost 4 bases and the V segment lost 6 bases, leaving 9 bases of the junction unmatched. Per germline, CDR1 MNHEY and CDR2 SMNVEV (reference sequence). This CDR3 reads CASRPLRGPYEQYF. The CDR3 DNA is TGTGCCAGCAGACCCCTGAGGGGGCCTTACGAGCAGTACTTC.

V is TRBV4-1 and J is TRBJ2-1; TRBD2 agrees at 11 bases. This CDR3 has 16 residues. V lost 0 bases and J lost 4; bases outside the gene matches: 2. Germline CDR1 and CDR2: MGHRA and YSYEKL. DNA of the CDR3: TGCGCCAGCAGCCAAGAGGGACTAGCGGCATACAATGAGCAGTTCTTC. Translation gives CASSQEGLAAYNEQFF.

The chain carries TRBV7-3 and TRBJ1-5; 7 nucleotides agree with TRBD1. The V gene's germline CDR1 is SGHTA and CDR2 FQGTGA. Unmatched junction bases numbered 1, after V lost 0 bases and J lost 8 bases. This CDR3 spans 13 amino acids. The CDR3 DNA follows: TGTGCCAGCAGCTTAACCAGGGGGGAGCCCCAGCATTTT. This gives the protein CASSLTRGEPQHF.

This clone is a singleton in its sample. This chain links TRBV2 with TRBJ1-2, with D tentatively TRBD1 (6 bases). Per the germline V gene, CDR1 is SNHLY and CDR2 is FYNNEI. The CDR3 loop spans 14 amino acids. V was pared by 1 base and J by 7 bases, with 13 bases between. CDR3 protein: CASSEEGGLGGYTF. CDR3 in DNA: TGTGCCAGCAGTGAAGAAGGGGGTTTGGGTGGCTACACCTTC. Complete variable domain (other parts from reference TRBV2 and TRBJ1-2): EPEVTQTPSHQVTQMGQEVILRCVPISNHLYFYWYRQILGQKVEFLVSFYNNEISEKSEIFDDQFSVERPDGSNFTLKIRSTKLEDSAMYFCASSEEGGLGGYTFGSGTRLTVV.

V gene TRBV12-5 combines with J gene TRBJ1-1; 7 positions agree with TRBD1. This CDR3 has 14 amino acids. From germline, CDR1 is LGHNT and CDR2 FRNRAP. V lost 2 bases and J lost 4; bases outside the gene matches: 4. The CDR3 DNA sequence: TGTGCTAGTGGTTTGACAGGGGCGCGCACTGAAGCTTTCTTT. Amino acid sequence: CASGLTGARTEAFF.

The chain employs TRBV6-5 and TRBJ2-7, with D possibly matching TRBD1 (6 bases). V shed 4 bases and J shed 3 bases, with 16 bases lying between them. The CDR3 consists of 15 residues. Germline values: CDR1 MNHEY, CDR2 SVGAGI. The CDR3 region is CASSSQGNSFYEQYF. CDR3 bases: TGTGCCAGCAGTTCACAGGGTAATAGTTTCTACGAGCAGTACTTC.

The CDR3, as DNA: TGTGCCAGAAGCTTGAGGACCCTAAGCGGGAGGTCCTACAATGAGCAGTTCTTC. Amino acids: CARSLRTLSGRSYNEQFF. V gene TRBV5-3 combines with J gene TRBJ2-1, with 9 bases lining up with TRBD2. TRBV5-3 is marked as an open reading frame, function uncertain. This CDR3 region has 18 residues. J lost 1 base, V lost 1 base, and 9 bases had no gene match.

The chain couples TRBV2 to TRBJ1-5; 7 bases fit TRBD1. Germline V CDR1 and CDR2: SNHLY, FYNNEI. With V trimmed by 6 bases and J by 6 bases, 8 bases remained unmatched. CDR3 length: 14 amino acids. CDR3 in amino acids: CASRGTGALQPQHF. DNA for the CDR3: TGTGCCAGCAGGGGAACAGGGGCCCTTCAGCCCCAGCATTTT.

The DNA for the CDR3 is TGTGCCAGCAGCCGGACTAGAGGCTCCTACAATGAGCAGTTCTTC. Its translation: CASSRTRGSYNEQFF. The V gene is TRBV5-5, the J gene TRBJ2-1; TRBD2 matches 7 bases. Looked up from germline, CDR1 is SGHKS and CDR2 is YYEKEE (reference sequence). J lost 0 bases, V lost 4 bases, and 4 bases had no gene match. The CDR3 runs 15 residues.

This clone occurred once. The chain has TRBV5-1 and TRBJ2-1, with 10 positions matching TRBD2. Germline V lookup: CDR1 SGHRS, CDR2 YFSETQ. This CDR3 is built from 15 residues. Trimming removed 4 bases from V and 3 bases from J; junction bases left unmatched: 4. The CDR3 DNA is TGCGCCAGCAGCGGACTAGCGGTGTTCTACAATGAGCAGTTCTTC. This codes for CASSGLAVFYNEQFF.

The V gene is TRBV5-5, the J gene TRBJ2-1; TRBD2 aligns across 9 bases. The J segment lost 4 bases and the V segment lost 0 bases, leaving 2 bases of the junction unmatched. This CDR3 is 15 amino acids long. In germline, CDR1 is SGHKS, CDR2 YYEKEE (reference sequence). The CDR3 loop reads CASSLVLAGYNEQFF. The CDR3 coding sequence is TGTGCCAGCAGCTTGGTTCTAGCGGGGTACAATGAGCAGTTCTTC.

The V call is TRBV6-1, the J call TRBJ2-7; 8 positions match TRBD1. CDR1 is MNHNS, CDR2 SASEGT, per germline. V was pared by 0 bases and J by 4 bases, with 5 bases of the junction left unmatched. This CDR3 spans 15 amino acids. DNA for the CDR3: TGTGCCAGCAGTGAAGCGGACAGGGCGGGATACGAGCAGTACTTC. This translates into CASSEADRAGYEQYF.

This rearrangement joins TRBV3-1 (or the pseudogene TRBV3-2) to TRBJ2-5; D is unresolved. The CDR3 extends over 15 amino acids. Germline CDR1 and CDR2: LGHDT and YNNKEL (reference sequence). With 6 bases removed from V and 5 bases from J, the gap between germline ends came to 19 bases. The CDR3 is CASRTWQAGLETQYF. The CDR3 DNA follows: TGTGCCAGCAGGACCTGGCAGGCTGGGTTGGAGACCCAGTACTTC.

J is TRBJ1-6 and V is TRBV10-3; D unclear. V was cut by 0 bases and J by 5 bases, with 14 bases left in between. This CDR3 is built from 17 residues. CDR1 is ENHRY, CDR2 SYGVKD, per germline. The CDR3: CAISESKAGHHNSPLHF. CDR3 nucleotide sequence: TGTGCCATCAGTGAGTCTAAAGCCGGTCATCATAATTCACCCCTCCACTTT.

The chain carries TRBV3-1 (or the pseudogene TRBV3-2) and TRBJ1-2, with 9 bases matching TRBD1. Germline V gene data show CDR1 as LGHDT and CDR2 as YNNKEL (reference sequence). Trimming took 0 bases from V and 4 from J; bases not matched to a gene: 6. This CDR3 region has 16 residues. This chain's CDR3 is CASSQESQGASYGYTF. As DNA, the CDR3 is TGTGCCAGCAGCCAAGAGTCACAGGGGGCCTCCTATGGCTACACCTTC.

CDR3 sequence: CAIRLAGDEQYF. The CDR3, as DNA: TGTGCCATCCGACTAGCGGGAGATGAGCAGTACTTC. This chain joins TRBV28 and TRBJ2-7; 12 bases agree with TRBD2. There are 12 residues in the CDR3. Losses at the gene ends were 10 bases for V and 7 bases for J; bases not matched to a gene: 5. Looked up from germline, CDR1 is MDHEN and CDR2 is SYDVKM.

This clone has just one count. The CDR3, as DNA: TGTGCCAGTAGTCAGGAGTGGCTAGCGGGTAAACAAGAGACCCAGTACTTC. It yields the protein CASSQEWLAGKQETQYF. The chain couples TRBV19 to TRBJ2-5; 8 nucleotides agree with TRBD2. V shed 5 bases and J 2 bases; nucleotides not matched to a gene: 13. The germline V gene encodes CDR1 LNHDA and CDR2 SQIVND (reference sequence). The CDR3 contains 17 residues. Full variable domain (outside the CDR3, taken from reference TRBV19 and TRBJ2-5): DGGITQSPKYLFRKEGQNVTLSCEQNLNHDAMYWYRQDPGQGLRLIYYSQIVNDFQKGDIAEGYSVSREKKESFPLTVTSAQKNPTAFYLCASSQEWLAGKQETQYFGPGTRLLVL.

The rearrangement links TRBV19 to TRBJ2-7; weak D call: TRBD1 (6 bases). V was trimmed by 2 bases and J by 0 bases, leaving 11 bases between them. Per germline, CDR1 LNHDA and CDR2 SQIVND (reference sequence). The CDR3 extends over 15 amino acids. DNA of the CDR3: TGTGCCAGTAGTATAAGGACAGAAAGCTCCTACGAGCAGTACTTC. It yields the protein CASSIRTESSYEQYF.

V usage is TRBV5-6 and J usage is TRBJ1-2; possible D gene TRBD1, 5 bases. The CDR3 contains 17 residues. The V gene lost 1 base and the J gene lost 4 bases, with 20 bases spanning the gap. Germline V CDR1 and CDR2: SGHDT, YYEEEE. For the CDR3, the DNA is TGTGCCAGCAGCTTGACAGGTGGACCCAATCAGGGCTATGGCTACACCTTC. Amino acid sequence: CASSLTGGPNQGYGYTF. The full variable domain, in which reference TRBV5-6 and TRBJ1-2 provide the parts outside the CDR3, is DAGVTQSPTHLIKTRGQQVTLRCSPKSGHDTVSWYQQALGQGPQFIFQYYEEEERQRGNFPDRFSGHQFPNYSSELNVNALLLGDSALYLCASSLTGGPNQGYGYTFGSGTRLTVV.

The V and J genes are TRBV9 and TRBJ1-5, with a weak D call TRBD1 (6 bases). Germline CDR1 and CDR2: SGDLS and YYNGEE. The germline V and J ends were trimmed by 2 bases and 5 bases, with 11 bases remaining between them. The CDR3 has 14 residues. The CDR3 here is CASSVGTIDQPQHF. For the CDR3, the DNA is TGTGCCAGCAGCGTCGGGACAATTGATCAGCCCCAGCATTTT. Together with reference TRBV9 and TRBJ1-5, the CDR3 gives the full variable domain: DSGVTQTPKHLITATGQRVTLRCSPRSGDLSVYWYQQSLDQGLQFLIQYYNGEERAKGNILERFSAQQFPDLHSELNLSSLELGDSALYFCASSVGTIDQPQHFGDGTRLSIL.

The table lists this clone with a count of one. This likely reflects a read error, since a far larger clone is one base away. This chain uses TRBV7-9 with TRBJ1-1, with 8 bases aligning to TRBD1. The CDR3 is 16 residues long. Germline CDR1 reads SEHNR; CDR2 reads FQNEAQ (reference sequence). The DNA of the CDR3 is TGTGCCAGCTGCTTACACGACAGGGGTTCAAGAACTGAAGCTTTCTTT. This codes for CASCLHDRGSRTEAFF.

The genes are TRBV11-2 and TRBJ2-7; a weak D match, TRBD1 (5 bases). Per the germline V gene, CDR1 is SGHAT and CDR2 is FQNNGV. The length of the CDR3 is 14 residues. Trimming removed 1 base from V and 7 bases from J, with 14 bases in between. The CDR3 loop reads CASSLVPQALEQYF. The CDR3 DNA reads as TGTGCCAGCAGCTTAGTACCACAGGCCCTAGAGCAGTACTTC.

The chain joins TRBV19 to TRBJ1-1; D ambiguous. The CDR3 has 16 residues. The germline CDR1 and CDR2 sequences are LNHDA and SQIVND (reference sequence). CDR3 amino acids: CASKRSDIGMNTEAFF. DNA of the CDR3: TGTGCGTCTAAGAGGTCCGATATCGGGATGAACACTGAAGCTTTCTTT.

This clone has a handful of counts. The V gene is TRBV14, the J gene TRBJ1-1; D ambiguous. Trimming cost V 2 bases and J 7 bases, with 8 bases left between them. The CDR3 runs 12 residues. The V gene's germline CDR1 is SGHDN and CDR2 FVKESK. The CDR3 is CASSQRKSEAFF. CDR3 nucleotide sequence: TGTGCCAGCAGCCAAAGAAAGAGTGAAGCTTTCTTT.

The chain couples TRBV19 to TRBJ2-1; 8 bases are a match to TRBD2. V was pared by 5 bases and J by 5 bases, with 5 bases of the junction left unmatched. This CDR3 is built from 14 residues. Germline V gene lookup returns CDR1 LNHDA and CDR2 SQIVND (reference sequence). As DNA, the CDR3 is TGTGCCAGTAGTCGGGGGGGTCTCAACAATGAGCAGTTCTTC. Translated: CASSRGGLNNEQFF.

V usage is TRBV29-1 and J usage is TRBJ2-1; TRBD1 agrees at 11 bases. CDR3 length: 15 amino acids. Germline loops: CDR1 SQVTM, CDR2 ANQGSEA. The trim removed 7 bases at V and 8 bases at J, leaving 13 bases unmatched. CDR3 region: CSARTGGGRFDEQFF. The CDR3 DNA reads TGCAGCGCTAGGACAGGGGGCGGGCGGTTCGATGAGCAGTTCTTC.

The chain is built from TRBV5-6 and TRBJ2-7, with TRBD2 identical over 14 bases. Germline V gene data show CDR1 as SGHDT and CDR2 as YYEEEE. V lost 4 bases, J lost 6 bases, and 6 bases stayed unmatched. The CDR3 consists of 15 residues. The CDR3 region is CASSRGLAGVSEQYF. For the CDR3, the DNA is TGTGCCAGCAGCCGGGGACTAGCGGGAGTGTCCGAGCAGTACTTC.